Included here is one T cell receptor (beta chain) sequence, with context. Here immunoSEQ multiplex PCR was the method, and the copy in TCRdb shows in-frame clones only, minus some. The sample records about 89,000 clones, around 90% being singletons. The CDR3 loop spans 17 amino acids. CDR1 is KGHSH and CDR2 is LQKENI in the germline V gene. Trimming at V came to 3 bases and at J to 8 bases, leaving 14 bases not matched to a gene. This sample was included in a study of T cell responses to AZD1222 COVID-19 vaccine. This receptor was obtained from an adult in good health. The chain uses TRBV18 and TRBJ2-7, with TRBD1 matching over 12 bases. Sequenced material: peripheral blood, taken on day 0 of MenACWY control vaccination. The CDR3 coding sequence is TGTGCCAGCTCACCCCCGCAAGGTAGGGGACAGGGGGCGAAGCAGTACTTC. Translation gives CASSPPQGRGQGAKQYF.